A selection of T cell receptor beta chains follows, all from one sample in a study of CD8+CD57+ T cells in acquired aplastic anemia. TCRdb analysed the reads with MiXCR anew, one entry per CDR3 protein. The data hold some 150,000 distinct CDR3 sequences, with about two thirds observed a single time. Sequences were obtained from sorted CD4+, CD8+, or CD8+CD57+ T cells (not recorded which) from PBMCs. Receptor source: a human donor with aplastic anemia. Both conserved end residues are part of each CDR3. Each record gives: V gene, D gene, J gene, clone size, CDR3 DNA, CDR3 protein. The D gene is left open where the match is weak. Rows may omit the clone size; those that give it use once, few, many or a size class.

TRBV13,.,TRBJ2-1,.,TGTGCCAGCAGTTATGGAATAAATGAGCAGTTCTTC,CASSYGINEQFF
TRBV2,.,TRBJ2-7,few,TGTGCCAGCAGTGAATCACCCCTCGACAGGCGGGGCTACGAGCAGTACTTC,CASSESPLDRRGYEQYF
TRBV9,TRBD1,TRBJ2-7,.,TGTGCCAGCAGCGAGGGGGCTTCCCACCCCTACGAGCAGTACTTC,CASSEGASHPYEQYF
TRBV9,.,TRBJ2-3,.,TGTGCCAGCGCTGGGGATACGCAGTATTTT,CASAGDTQYF
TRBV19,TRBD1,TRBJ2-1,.,TGTGCCAGTAGTACCTCTTACAGGGGATGGTACAATGAGCAGTTCTTC,CASSTSYRGWYNEQFF
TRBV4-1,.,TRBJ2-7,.,TGCGCCAGCAGCCAAGATTCCTCGGGGGAGCAGTACTTC,CASSQDSSGEQYF
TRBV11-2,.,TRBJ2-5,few,TGTGCCAGCAGCTTAGATTGGGAGACCCAGTACTTC,CASSLDWETQYF
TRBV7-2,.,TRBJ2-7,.,TGTGCCAGCAGTTCATTCACCTACGAGCAGTACTTC,CASSSFTYEQYF
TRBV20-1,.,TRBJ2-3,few,TGCAGTGCTGGACTGCACACAGATACGCAGTATTTT,CSAGLHTDTQYF
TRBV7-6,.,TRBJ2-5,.,TGTGCCAGCAGCCCCAGGGTCCAAGAGACCCAGTACTTC,CASSPRVQETQYF
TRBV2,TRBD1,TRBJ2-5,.,TGTGCCAGCAGTGGGGGTAACAGGGGACAAGAGACCCAGTACTTC,CASSGGNRGQETQYF
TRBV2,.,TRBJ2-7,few,TGTGCCAGCAGTGAAGGACCGCGCTACGAGCAGTACTTC,CASSEGPRYEQYF
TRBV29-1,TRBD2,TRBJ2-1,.,TGCAGCGTTCGGACTAGCGGAGGGGAGTATGAGCAGTTCTTC,CSVRTSGGEYEQFF
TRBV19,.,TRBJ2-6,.,TGTGCCAGTAGTATAGGGAAGACAGGCTCTGGGGCCAACGTCCTGACTTTC,CASSIGKTGSGANVLTF
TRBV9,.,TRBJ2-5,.,TGTGCCAGCAGCGTAGCGTACTGCTCGAAGACCCAGTACTTC,CASSVAYCSKTQYF
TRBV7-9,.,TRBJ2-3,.,TGTGCCGGCAGCCTACTAGGATTTGCAGATACGCAGTATTTT,CAGSLLGFADTQYF
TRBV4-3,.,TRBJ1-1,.,TGCGCCAGCAGCCAAGGCCAGGGAAGAAGCACTGAAGCTTTCTTT,CASSQGQGRSTEAFF
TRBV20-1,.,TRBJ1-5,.,TGCAGTGCTAGAGTCAGGGGAAGTGAGCCCCAGCATTTT,CSARVRGSEPQHF
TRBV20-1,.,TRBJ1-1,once,TGCAGTGCTAGAATGGCACTTGAAGCTTTCTTT,CSARMALEAFF
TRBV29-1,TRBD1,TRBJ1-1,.,TGCAGCGTTGATCCCAGGGGGCAGATGAACACTGAAGCTTTCTTT,CSVDPRGQMNTEAFF
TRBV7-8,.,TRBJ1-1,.,TGTGCCAGCAGCTTAGCGGCGGACACTGAAGCTTTCTTT,CASSLAADTEAFF
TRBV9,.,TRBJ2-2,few,TGTGCCAGCAGCGTCACTCGGCTACCCGGGACGGCCGGGGAGCTGTTTTTT,CASSVTRLPGTAGELFF
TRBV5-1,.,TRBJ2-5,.,TGCGCCAGCAGCAATCAAGAGACCCAGTACTTC,CASSNQETQYF
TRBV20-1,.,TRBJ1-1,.,TGCAGTGCTAGACCGGGGGGGAACACTGAAGCTTTCTTT,CSARPGGNTEAFF
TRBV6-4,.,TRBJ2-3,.,TGTGCCAGCAGTGACTCGGGGACTAGCACAGATACGCAGTATTTT,CASSDSGTSTDTQYF
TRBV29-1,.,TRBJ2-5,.,TGCAGCGTTGAATATGGCACAGGAAGAGAGACCCAGTACTTC,CSVEYGTGRETQYF
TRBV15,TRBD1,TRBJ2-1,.,TGTGCCACCAGCATCCGCAGGACTGAGGGACAGCGACCGTACAATGAGCAGTTCTTC,CATSIRRTEGQRPYNEQFF
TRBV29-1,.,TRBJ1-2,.,TGCAGCGTTGACGGGCAGTCCTATGGCTACACCTTC,CSVDGQSYGYTF
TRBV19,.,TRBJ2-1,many,TGTGCCAGTAGTATGAGCAGCAATGGGTACAATGAGCAGTTCTTC,CASSMSSNGYNEQFF
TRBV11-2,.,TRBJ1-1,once,TGTGCCAGCAGCTTTAATTTCGACCAGGCGGACACTGAAGCTTTCTTT,CASSFNFDQADTEAFF
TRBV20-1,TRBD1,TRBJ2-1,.,TGCAGTGCCGGGACAGGCCACAATGAGCAGTTCTTC,CSAGTGHNEQFF
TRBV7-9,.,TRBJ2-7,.,TGTGCCAGCAGCCCCGGGGCCTACGAGCAGTACTTC,CASSPGAYEQYF
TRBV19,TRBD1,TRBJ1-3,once,TGTGCCAGTAGTATACAGGGGGACTCCGGAAACACCATATATTTT,CASSIQGDSGNTIYF
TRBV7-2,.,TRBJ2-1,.,TGTGCCAGCAGCTTATCGGGGAATTCCTACAATGAGCAGTTCTTC,CASSLSGNSYNEQFF
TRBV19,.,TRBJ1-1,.,TGTGCCAGTAGTATGGGAACGGGACTGTCTACTGAAGCTTTCTTT,CASSMGTGLSTEAFF
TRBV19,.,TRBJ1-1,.,TGTGCCAGTAATAGGAGGGGGAACACTGAAGCTTTCTTT,CASNRRGNTEAFF
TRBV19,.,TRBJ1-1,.,TGTGCCAGTAGCACCTATTCAATCGGGAAACGTGCTTTCTTT,CASSTYSIGKRAFF
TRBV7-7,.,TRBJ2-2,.,TGTGCTAGCAGCTTAGGAGCCGGGGAGCTGTTTTTT,CASSLGAGELFF
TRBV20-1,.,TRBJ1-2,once,TGCAGTGCTAGAGATTATCAGGGTATCTTGACGGCCGGTGGCTACACCTTC,CSARDYQGILTAGGYTF
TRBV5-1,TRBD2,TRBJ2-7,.,TGCGCCAGCAGCACCCCTAGCGGAACCGAGCAGTACTTC,CASSTPSGTEQYF
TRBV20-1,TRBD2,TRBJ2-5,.,TGCAGTGCTAGGAGCGGGGCGCGGGGCGGGGAGACCCAGTACTTC,CSARSGARGGETQYF
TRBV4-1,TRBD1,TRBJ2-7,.,TGCGCCAGCAGCCAAATCGGGGGACAGGGATACTACGAGCAGTACTTC,CASSQIGGQGYYEQYF
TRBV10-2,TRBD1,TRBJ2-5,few,TGCGCCAGCACTACACAGGGGGAAGGAGAGACCCAGTACTTC,CASTTQGEGETQYF
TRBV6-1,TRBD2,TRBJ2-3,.,TGTGCCAGCGCTAGCGGGTACTACACAGATACGCAGTATTTT,CASASGYYTDTQYF
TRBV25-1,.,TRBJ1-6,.,TGTGCCAGCGCCTCGGCAGGGAGAGATTCACCCCTCCACTTT,CASASAGRDSPLHF
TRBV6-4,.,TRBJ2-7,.,TGTGCCAGCAGTCTCTCAGGTCTTGAGGGGCAGTACTTC,CASSLSGLEGQYF
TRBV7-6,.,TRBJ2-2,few,TGTGCCAGCAGCCCAGAAAAGGGCCCCGGGGAGCTGTTTTTT,CASSPEKGPGELFF
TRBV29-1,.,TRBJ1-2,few,TGCAGCGTCCAGGGGTACTATGGCTACACCTTC,CSVQGYYGYTF